This TCR beta chain originates from a study of technical replicates of blood from a few donors (dated by TCRdb to 2016 to 2017). To prepare the library, the immunoSEQ multiplex PCR assay was applied. TCRdb limited this immuneACCESS table to in-frame rearrangements with V and J called. A share of clones is missing; checked studies link under half to unresolved V genes, and the rest is unexplained. This sample has 95,000 to 100,000 clones in its table, and more than 90% of those were observed once. Clones ranked in the top ten supply 0.23% of the sample. The germline V gene yields ENHRY for CDR1 and SYGVKD for CDR2. V is reduced by 4 bases and J by 5 bases, leaving a spacing of 14 bases between them. The CDR3 measures 14 amino acids from cysteine to phenylalanine. Only CDR3 DNA is held: 42 bases, read in frame from base 1. Worth noting for this clone: Its antigen is unknown. It has no much larger one-base neighbor in the sample; base qualities were not kept.

Recombination joined TRBV10-3 with TRBJ2-5; perhaps TRBD2 is the D gene, with 5 bases matching. Sequences were obtained from T cells isolated from PBMCs. This TCR was sampled from a human donor in good health. The bases read TGTGCCATCAGTGTCGGGATGGTGGTGGAGACCCAGTACTTC. Its protein product is CAISVGMVVETQYF.